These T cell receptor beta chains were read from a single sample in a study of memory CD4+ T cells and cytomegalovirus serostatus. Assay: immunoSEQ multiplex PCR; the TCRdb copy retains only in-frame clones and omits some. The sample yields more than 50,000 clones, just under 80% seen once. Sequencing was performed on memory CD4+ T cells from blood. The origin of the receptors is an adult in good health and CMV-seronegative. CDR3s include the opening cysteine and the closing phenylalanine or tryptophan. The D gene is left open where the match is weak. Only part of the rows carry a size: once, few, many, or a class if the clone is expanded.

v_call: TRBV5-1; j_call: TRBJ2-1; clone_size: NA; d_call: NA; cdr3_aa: CASSLLDEQFF; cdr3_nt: TGCGCCAGCAGCTTGTTGGATGAGCAGTTCTTC
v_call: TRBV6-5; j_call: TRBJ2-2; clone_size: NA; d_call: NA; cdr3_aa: CASSYSDNTGELFF; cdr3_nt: TGTGCCAGCAGTTACTCGGACAACACCGGGGAGCTGTTTTTT
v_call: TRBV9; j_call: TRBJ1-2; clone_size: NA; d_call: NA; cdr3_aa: CASSADAVNYGYTF; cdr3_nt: TGTGCCAGCAGCGCAGACGCGGTAAACTATGGCTACACCTTC
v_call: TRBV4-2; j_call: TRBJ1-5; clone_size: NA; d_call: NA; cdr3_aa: CASSQEEGPNQPQHF; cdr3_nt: TGTGCCAGCAGCCAAGAAGAGGGCCCCAATCAGCCCCAGCATTTT
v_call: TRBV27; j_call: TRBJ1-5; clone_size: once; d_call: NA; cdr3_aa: CASSSNQPQHF; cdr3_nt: TGTGCCAGCAGTTCGAATCAGCCCCAGCATTTT
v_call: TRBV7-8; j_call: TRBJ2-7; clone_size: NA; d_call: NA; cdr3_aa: CASSWGRYEQYF; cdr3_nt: TGTGCCAGCAGCTGGGGACGCTACGAGCAGTACTTC
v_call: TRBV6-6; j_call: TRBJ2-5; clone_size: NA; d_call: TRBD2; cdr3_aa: CASRPLAGYQETQYF; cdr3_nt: TGTGCCAGCAGACCCCTAGCGGGTTACCAAGAGACCCAGTACTTC
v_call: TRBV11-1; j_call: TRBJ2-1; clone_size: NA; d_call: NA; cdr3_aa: CASSGGFHSYNEQFF; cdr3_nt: TGTGCCAGCAGCGGGGGGTTTCACTCCTACAATGAGCAGTTCTTC
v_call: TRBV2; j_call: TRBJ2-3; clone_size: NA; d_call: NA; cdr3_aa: CASSPDEYTQYF; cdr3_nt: TGTGCCAGCAGTCCCGATGAATATACGCAGTATTTT
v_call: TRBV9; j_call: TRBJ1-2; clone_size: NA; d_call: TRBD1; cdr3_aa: CASSVAGTGVYGYTF; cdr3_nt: TGTGCCAGCAGCGTAGCCGGGACAGGAGTTTATGGCTACACCTTC
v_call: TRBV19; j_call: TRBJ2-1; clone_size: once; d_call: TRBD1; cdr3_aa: CASRPRQGMRYNEQFF; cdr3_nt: TGTGCCAGTAGACCCCGACAGGGAATGAGATACAATGAGCAGTTCTTC
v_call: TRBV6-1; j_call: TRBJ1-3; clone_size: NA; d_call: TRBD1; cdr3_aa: CASSQQGDGNTIYF; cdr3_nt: TGTGCCAGCAGTCAACAGGGGGATGGAAACACCATATATTTT
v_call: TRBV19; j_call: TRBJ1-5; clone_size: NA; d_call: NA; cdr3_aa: CASSRGDYQPQHF; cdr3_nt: TGTGCCAGTAGTAGAGGGGATTATCAGCCCCAGCATTTT
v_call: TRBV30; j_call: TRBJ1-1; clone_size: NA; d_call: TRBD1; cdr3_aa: CAWSAGTGVGTEAFF; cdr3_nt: TGTGCCTGGAGTGCCGGGACAGGGGTAGGAACTGAAGCTTTCTTT